The clone carrying this TCR beta chain was seen just once. Antigen specificity is unknown. The repertoire was sequenced with immunoSEQ multiplex PCR; TCRdb's copy has only in-frame clones and lacks some. The sample consists of roughly 590,000 clones, 95% to 96% of them appearing once. In the naive CD8 group, cells lacked CD45RO and were positively selected for CCR7, so terminally differentiated effector memory CD45RA+ cells were left out. This sample is drawn from a study of shared clonotypes between healthy human individuals. Study-wide points: Sampling covered nothing but blood. Tissue TCR repertoires likely differ from those found in blood.

Germline lookup yields CDR1 GTSNPN and CDR2 SVGIG (reference sequence). CDR3 size: 13 residues. The J segment lost 4 bases and the V segment lost 6 bases, leaving 9 bases of the junction unmatched. The V and J genes are TRBV30 and TRBJ2-7; 7 nucleotides align to TRBD2. Sequenced input: naive CD8+ T cells sorted from blood. This clonotype was sampled from a young woman in good health. CDR3 in amino acids: CACAGDMGYEQYF. DNA for the CDR3: TGTGCCTGCGCGGGGGATATGGGGTACGAGCAGTACTTC. Filled out from reference TRBV30 and TRBJ2-7, the complete variable domain reads SQTIHQWPATLVQPVGSPLSLECTVEGTSNPNLYWYRQAAGRGLQLLFYSVGIGQISSEVPQNLSASRPQDRQFILSSKKLLLSDSGFYLCACAGDMGYEQYFGPGTRLTVT.